The clone carrying this T cell receptor beta chain appeared many times. Its antigen remains unidentified. TCRdb processed the 5' RACE reads anew with MiXCR; each CDR3 protein has one entry. The sample lists 30,000 to 45,000 distinct CDR3 sequences; 9.5% to 11% were seen once. This record belongs to a study of CD8 T cells in ankylosing spondylitis. The CDR3 totals 15 residues. Per the germline V gene, CDR1 is LNHDA and CDR2 is SQIVND (reference sequence). V shed 1 base and J shed 4 bases, with 11 bases lying between them. Study results and limitations: Blood from ankylosing spondylitis patients appeared to carry a characteristic roughly eight-variant TCR beta motif. Some of the motif variants had earlier been found in reactive arthritis patients' fluid and blood.

The chain employs TRBV19 and TRBJ1-5; TRBD1 is a possible D gene (6 bases). Sequencing was done on a sample of synovial fluid, either unsorted or a sorted T cell fraction (not recorded which). The receptor's source is a male donor with ankylosing spondylitis. The CDR3 bases are TGTGCCAGTAGTATAGGGACAGCCTCGAATCAGCCCCAGCATTTT. This codes for CASSIGTASNQPQHF. The full variable domain, with the rest looked up from reference TRBV19 and TRBJ1-5, is DGGITQSPKYLFRKEGQNVTLSCEQNLNHDAMYWYRQDPGQGLRLIYYSQIVNDFQKGDIAEGYSVSREKKESFPLTVTSAQKNPTAFYLCASSIGTASNQPQHFGDGTRLSIL.